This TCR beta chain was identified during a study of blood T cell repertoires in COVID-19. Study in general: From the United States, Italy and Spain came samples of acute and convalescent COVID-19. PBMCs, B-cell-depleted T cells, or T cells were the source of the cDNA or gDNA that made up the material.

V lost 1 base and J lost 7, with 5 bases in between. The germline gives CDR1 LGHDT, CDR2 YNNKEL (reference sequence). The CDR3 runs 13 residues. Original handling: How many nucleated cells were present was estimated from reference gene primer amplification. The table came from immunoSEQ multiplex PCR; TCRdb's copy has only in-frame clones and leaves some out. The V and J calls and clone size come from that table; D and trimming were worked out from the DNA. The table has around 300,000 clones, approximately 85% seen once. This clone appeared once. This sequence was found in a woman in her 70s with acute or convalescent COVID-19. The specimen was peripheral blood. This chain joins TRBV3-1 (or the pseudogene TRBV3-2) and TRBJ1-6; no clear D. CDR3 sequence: CASSQGRNSPLHF. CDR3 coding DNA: TGTGCCAGCAGCCAAGGCAGAAATTCACCCCTCCACTTT.